The rows below give T cell receptor beta chains drawn from one sample of a study of CD8+ T cells in alopecia areata. Method: immunoSEQ multiplex PCR; TCRdb's copy keeps in-frame clones and lacks some. This sample has about 150,000 clones, with 45% to 60% found just once. The material sequenced was CD8+ T cells sorted from blood, taken at week 0. The receptors here all came from a human donor with alopecia areata. Both conserved end residues are part of each CDR3. D genes are given only for firm matches. Not every row has a clone size; where given, it reads once, few, many or a size class.

v_call,j_call,clone_size,d_call,cdr3_nt,cdr3_aa
TRBV6-4,TRBJ1-2,NA,TRBD1,TGTGCCAGTGCCAAATCCGGGACAGCCCCCCGGGGGATCTATGGCTACACCTTC,CASAKSGTAPRGIYGYTF
TRBV29-1,TRBJ2-7,NA,TRBD1,TGCAGCGTTGAGGGGGGACAGGCGGCGGGCTACGAGCAGTACTTC,CSVEGGQAAGYEQYF
TRBV27,TRBJ2-7,NA,TRBD1,TGTGCCAGCAGTTCTGGACAGGGGGCCTACGAGCAGTACTTC,CASSSGQGAYEQYF
TRBV29-1,TRBJ1-2,NA,NA,TGCAGCGCGCTGACAGGAGGGAGAATCCTCACCTTC,CSALTGGRILTF
TRBV28,TRBJ1-5,NA,NA,TGTGCCAGCAGTTTTGGATCCTGGCAGCCCCAGCATTTT,CASSFGSWQPQHF
TRBV29-1,TRBJ2-3,few,NA,TGCAGCGCCCGGGGGACCCTTCCCGATACGCAGTATTTT,CSARGTLPDTQYF
TRBV7-9,TRBJ2-1,NA,NA,TGTGCCAGCAGCTCGGACAATGAGCAGTTCTTC,CASSSDNEQFF
TRBV7-2,TRBJ2-7,NA,NA,TGTGCCAGCAGCCCCAATTGGGGCGACTCCTACGAGCAGTACTTC,CASSPNWGDSYEQYF
TRBV7-6,TRBJ1-3,NA,TRBD1,TGTGCCAGCAGCCCCGACAGGGTCCCTGGAAACACCATATATTTT,CASSPDRVPGNTIYF
TRBV5-6,TRBJ2-7,few,NA,TGTGCCAGCAGCCCCGGGACGGGTACCTACGAGCAGTACTTC,CASSPGTGTYEQYF
TRBV30,TRBJ1-1,NA,TRBD1,TGTGCCTGGAGTCTCGGGACAGGGGGCCTAAAAAACACTGAAGCTTTCTTT,CAWSLGTGGLKNTEAFF
TRBV9,TRBJ2-1,NA,NA,TGTGCCAGCAGCGTAGGGGGGGCCTCCTACAATGAGCAGTTCTTC,CASSVGGASYNEQFF
TRBV25-1,TRBJ1-4,once,TRBD1,TGTGCCAGCAACCCGACAGGGGGTAAAGGAAAACTGTTTTTT,CASNPTGGKGKLFF
TRBV9,TRBJ2-2,few,TRBD1,TGTGCCAGCAGCGTAGACGCGAGGACAGGGGGATTAAACACCGGGGAGCTGTTTTTT,CASSVDARTGGLNTGELFF
TRBV29-1,TRBJ2-2,NA,NA,TGCAGCGTTGAAGGAGAGGACAACACCGGGGAGCTGTTTTTT,CSVEGEDNTGELFF
TRBV29-1,TRBJ1-1,few,TRBD1,TGCAGCGTCGGGACAGCCGAAGCTTTCTTT,CSVGTAEAFF
TRBV10-3,TRBJ2-2,few,NA,TGTGCCATCACCAGCGGACAGGAGGGTTCCGGGGAGCTGTTTTTT,CAITSGQEGSGELFF
TRBV5-1,TRBJ2-7,NA,NA,TGCGCCAGCGAGCCGAACCCGGGGACCGACTCCTACGAGCAGTACTTC,CASEPNPGTDSYEQYF
TRBV4-2,TRBJ2-3,NA,NA,TGTGCCAGCAGCCAAGATTGGACCTCCACAGATACGCAGTATTTT,CASSQDWTSTDTQYF
TRBV9,TRBJ1-5,NA,NA,TGTGCCAGCAGCGTAGGTACAGGCAATCAGCCCCAGCATTTT,CASSVGTGNQPQHF
TRBV7-9,TRBJ2-3,few,NA,TGTGCCAGCATTGTAGGTGAATCAGATACGCAGTATTTT,CASIVGESDTQYF
TRBV19,TRBJ1-1,few,NA,TGTGCCAGTAGAAAGGGATTTGAAGCTTTCTTT,CASRKGFEAFF
TRBV23-1,TRBJ1-2,NA,NA,TGCGCCAGCAGTCAATCACAGGACACCTTGAATGGCTACACCTTC,CASSQSQDTLNGYTF
TRBV29-1,TRBJ1-1,NA,TRBD1,TGCAGCGTTCCTTGGACAGGGCTGAACACTGAAGCTTTCTTT,CSVPWTGLNTEAFF
TRBV30,TRBJ2-1,few,NA,TGTGCCTGGGGACCAGTCAATGAGCAGTTCTTC,CAWGPVNEQFF
TRBV9,TRBJ1-2,NA,NA,TGTGCCAGCAGCGTAGCTGGGTCAGGTGAGGAAGGCTACACCTTC,CASSVAGSGEEGYTF
TRBV19,TRBJ1-2,few,TRBD1,TGTGCCAGTAGCAGGGGGATCCGTTATGGCTACACCTTC,CASSRGIRYGYTF
TRBV29-1,TRBJ1-2,NA,NA,TGCAGCGTTGACAGGGAGAACTATGGCTACACCTTC,CSVDRENYGYTF
TRBV27,TRBJ2-3,NA,NA,TGTGCCAGCAGACACACCGGGACATTCAACCCAGATACGCAGTATTTT,CASRHTGTFNPDTQYF
TRBV2,TRBJ1-2,few,TRBD1,TGTGCCAGCCACGACGGACAGGGAAACTATGGCTACACCTTC,CASHDGQGNYGYTF
TRBV25-1,TRBJ2-3,NA,TRBD2,TGTGCCAGCATGGGACTAGCGGGGGATGATGTCGTCCGAGGATCGCAGTATTTT,CASMGLAGDDVVRGSQYF
TRBV15,TRBJ1-1,NA,NA,NA,CATSFGPGTFF
TRBV27,TRBJ1-2,few,NA,TGTGCCAGCAGCAATAGATATCCAAAGACAGGATATGGCTACACCTTC,CASSNRYPKTGYGYTF
TRBV7-2,TRBJ2-5,NA,TRBD2,TGTGCCAGCAGCTTCGCCGGGACTAGCGGGGGGGCGTCACAAGAGACCCAGTACTTC,CASSFAGTSGGASQETQYF
TRBV27,TRBJ2-2,NA,NA,TGTGCCAGCAGTCCAGGACAACTGACCGGGGAGCTGTTTTTT,CASSPGQLTGELFF
TRBV5-1,TRBJ1-6,NA,NA,TGCGCCAGCAGCTACCGGGGCCGCAATTCACCCCTCCACTTT,CASSYRGRNSPLHF
TRBV27,TRBJ1-1,NA,TRBD1,TGTGCCAGCAGTCCCCTGACAGGGGGCAACACTGAAGCTTTCTTT,CASSPLTGGNTEAFF
TRBV29-1,TRBJ1-1,NA,NA,TGCAGCGTCCTGGACAGGAACACTGAAGCTTTCTTT,CSVLDRNTEAFF
TRBV11-2,TRBJ2-7,few,NA,TGTGCCAGCAGCTTCGGCTCTAAGGGGGAGCAGTACTTC,CASSFGSKGEQYF
TRBV27,TRBJ1-2,NA,NA,TGTGCCAGCCGCGCCGACGGATTCTATGGCTACACCTTC,CASRADGFYGYTF
TRBV20-1,TRBJ2-2,NA,NA,TGCAGTGGAATGAACACCGGGGAGCTGTTTTTT,CSGMNTGELFF
TRBV29-1,TRBJ1-2,few,NA,TGCAGCGTTCCGACAGGCCTCTATGGCTACACCTTC,CSVPTGLYGYTF
TRBV30,TRBJ2-7,NA,NA,TGTGCCTGGAGTGTTTCTCCGGCTGGCTCCTACGAGCAGTACTTC,CAWSVSPAGSYEQYF
TRBV5-1,TRBJ2-3,few,NA,TGCGCCAGCAGCTTGGTGGCAGGGGACACAGATACGCAGTATTTT,CASSLVAGDTDTQYF
TRBV15,TRBJ2-1,NA,NA,TGTGCCACCAGCAGATCTCGGGACTTGGCTGAGCAGTTCTTC,CATSRSRDLAEQFF
TRBV29-1,TRBJ2-7,few,NA,TGCAGCGTTGTGAGAGATTCGGGCGAGCAGTACTTC,CSVVRDSGEQYF